This TCR beta chain came from a study of T cells in Graves' hyperthyroidism and ophthalmopathy. From RNA transcripts, TCR beta CDR3 regions were amplified. RT-PCR in the first round (using the HTBI primer set) targeted the TCR CDR3. TCRdb independently ran MiXCR on the multiplex PCR reads; one entry per CDR3 protein. The table lists hundreds of thousands of distinct CDR3 sequences, 20% to 30% of them singletons. Trimming removed 2 bases from V and 4 bases from J; junction bases left unmatched: 9. The CDR3 spans 17 residues. The chain uses TRBV12-3 or TRBV12-4 and TRBJ2-5; TRBD1 matches at 11 bases. The clonotype originates from a man aged 35 to 55 with Graves' hyperthyroidism that later progressed to Graves' ophthalmopathy. Source material: blood. CDR3 residues: CASSLPPGQGERETQYF. The CDR3 nucleotides read TGTGCCAGCAGTTTACCTCCGGGACAGGGGGAGAGAGAGACCCAGTACTTC.